This T cell receptor beta chain appears in the sequencing data of a study of blood T cell repertoires in COVID-19. Sequencing used immunoSEQ multiplex PCR; TCRdb keeps in-frame clones, though not all of them. The sample lists about 190,000 clones; around 90% were seen once. The receptor was derived from a middle-aged man with acute or convalescent COVID-19. Sequences were obtained from peripheral blood.

The CDR3 DNA reads TGTGCCATCAGTGGCGGGACGGATGAAAAACTGTTTTTT. Translated, it gives CAISGGTDEKLFF. This sequence joins TRBV10-3 and TRBJ1-4, with D maybe TRBD1 (5 bases). CDR1 is ENHRY and CDR2 is SYGVKD in the germline V gene. V was pared by 4 bases and J by 6 bases, with 9 bases between. This CDR3 is 13 amino acids long.